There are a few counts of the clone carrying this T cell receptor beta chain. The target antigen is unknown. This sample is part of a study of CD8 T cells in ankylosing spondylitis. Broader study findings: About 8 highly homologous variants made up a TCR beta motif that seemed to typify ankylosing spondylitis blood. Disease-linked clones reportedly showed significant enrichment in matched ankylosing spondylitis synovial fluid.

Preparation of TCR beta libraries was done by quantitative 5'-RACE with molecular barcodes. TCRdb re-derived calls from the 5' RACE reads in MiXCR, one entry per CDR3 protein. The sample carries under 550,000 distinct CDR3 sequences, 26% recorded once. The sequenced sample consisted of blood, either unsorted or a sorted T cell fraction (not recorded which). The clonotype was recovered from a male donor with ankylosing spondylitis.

The CDR3 nucleotides read TGCGCCAGCAGCCAAGATGTTTGGGAGGTAGGCACTGAAGCTTTCTTT. Encoded protein: CASSQDVWEVGTEAFF. The chain couples TRBV4-1 to TRBJ1-1, with D unclear. The CDR3 has 16 amino acids. Germline CDR1 reads MGHRA; CDR2 reads YSYEKL. Trimming took 0 bases from V and 4 from J, leaving 15 bases between them.